The following is a TCR beta chain sequence with its context. This sample is part of a study of blood T cell repertoires in COVID-19. As for the study in general: T cells, B-cell-depleted T cells, or PBMCs supplied cDNA or gDNA.

The length of the CDR3 is 15 residues. V trimming: 4 bases; J trimming: 6 bases; junction bases outside the gene matches: 5. Germline CDR1 is SGHTA and CDR2 is FQGNSA. Per the original methods: Counts of nucleated cells, estimated from reference gene primer amplification, were obtained. Sequenced by immunoSEQ multiplex PCR; TCRdb stores in-frame clones only, minus some. V and J calls and clone size are given by that table; D and trimming were obtained from the DNA. This table has roughly 14,000 clones, about 79% appearing once. Sample: peripheral blood. The J gene is TRBJ2-3, the V gene TRBV7-2; 12 nucleotides line up with TRBD2. The sequence derives from a woman in her forties or fifties with active or convalescent COVID-19. The CDR3 loop is CASSWTSGEMDTQYF. The DNA for the CDR3 is TGTGCCAGCAGCTGGACTAGCGGGGAGATGGATACGCAGTATTTT.